This T cell receptor (beta chain) originates from a study of T cell repertoires in cytomegalovirus infection (dated by TCRdb to the late 2010s). Study-level background: Recently identified HLA-C-restricted CMV epitopes, whose presentation resists viral immunomodulation, were targeted by peptide stimulations together with well-studied HLA-B-restricted epitopes. Donor HLA type was relevant to the analysis, because carriage of CMV infection together with the matching HLA type was indicated by public TCR beta signatures. Study-level results and caveats: Carriers of CMV infection plus the relevant HLA type were discriminated by the cumulative frequency of public TCR beta family members in the study cohort and in an independent approximately 360-donor cohort. The ex vivo response was dominated by HLA-C-restricted CMV-specific TCR beta clonotypes, which also provided the single most frequent clonotype in two of eight donors.

The run used an Illumina HiSeq 1500. Using fastp trimming at Q25 and MiXCR clonotype assembly, TCRdb reanalyzed the public sequencing data and kept in-frame beta chains. Identical CDR3 proteins give one entry, which carries the most common genes and DNA. Across this sample there are roughly 45,000 distinct CDR3 sequences, with about a fifth seen only once. The ten largest clones take up roughly 90% of the sample. This sample's treatment or condition label indicates: in vitro stimulation with specific CMV peptide epitopes to enrich CMV-specific T cells. A word on this clonotype: There is no known antigen for this receptor. No base quality values were provided; no much bigger clone lies one nucleotide off.

The receptor comes from a human donor in good health (CMV status not recorded). Some clones in this sample may be carry-over from other donors' samples. The sequences come from CD8+ T cells from cultured PBMCs, collected from culture after CMV antigen stimulation.

The nucleotide sequence is TGCGCCAGCAGCTCTACAAGGAGCACTGAAGCTTTCTTT. Its coded protein is CASSSTRSTEAFF. This sequence uses TRBV4-1 and TRBJ1-1; the D gene remains uncertain. The CDR3 goes from the cysteine to the phenylalanine over 13 residues. Solely the CDR3 DNA is kept, with 39 bases framed from the first base. CDR1 and CDR2, looked up from the germline V gene, are MGHRA and YSYEKL. The junction shows trimming of 5 bases on V and 4 bases on J, plus 11 bases between the germline ends.